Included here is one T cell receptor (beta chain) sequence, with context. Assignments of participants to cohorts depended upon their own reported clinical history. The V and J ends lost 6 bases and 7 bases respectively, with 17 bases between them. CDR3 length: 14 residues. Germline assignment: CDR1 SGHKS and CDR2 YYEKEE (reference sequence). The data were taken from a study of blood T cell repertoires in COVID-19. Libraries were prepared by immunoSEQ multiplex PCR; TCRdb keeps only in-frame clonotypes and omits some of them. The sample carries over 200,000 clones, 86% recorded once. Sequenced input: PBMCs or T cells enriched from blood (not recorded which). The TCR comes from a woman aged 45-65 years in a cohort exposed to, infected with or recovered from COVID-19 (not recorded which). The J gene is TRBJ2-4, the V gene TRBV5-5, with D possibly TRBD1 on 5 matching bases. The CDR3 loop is CASTSAGWTNIQYF. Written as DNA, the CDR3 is TGTGCCAGCACCTCCGCAGGGTGGACGAACATTCAGTACTTC. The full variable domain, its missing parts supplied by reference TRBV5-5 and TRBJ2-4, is DAGVTQSPTHLIKTRGQQVTLRCSPISGHKSVSWYQQVLGQGPQFIFQYYEKEERGRGNFPDRFSARQFPNYSSELNVNALLLGDSALYLCASTSAGWTNIQYFGAGTRLSVL.